Listed below are T cell receptor beta chains from one sample, sequenced in a study of cytomegalovirus exposure and HLA in healthy donors. Repertoires were generated with immunoSEQ multiplex PCR, while TCRdb's copy carries only in-frame clones and drops some. Of around 130,000 clones in the sample, around 82% were seen once. The sample taken for sequencing was PBMCs. Receptor source: a man in his fifties in good health and CMV-seronegative. Both conserved end residues are part of each CDR3. Each record gives: CDR3 protein, CDR3 DNA, D gene, V gene, clone size, J gene. A D gene is named only where the DNA matches it firmly. Not all rows give a size; the values are once, few, many and, for expanded clones, a class.

CAWSIDRANNEQFF	TGTGCCTGGAGTATCGACAGGGCAAACAATGAGCAGTTCTTC	TRBD1	TRBV30	NA	TRBJ2-1
CASSARTSGGTGELFF	TGTGCCAGCAGTGCGCGGACTAGCGGGGGGACCGGGGAGCTGTTTTTT	TRBD2	TRBV6-1	NA	TRBJ2-2
CASSLPGMYEQYF	TGTGCCAGCAGTTTACCGGGGATGTACGAGCAGTACTTC	NA	TRBV28	NA	TRBJ2-7
CASSDLAGGTNEQFF	TGTGCCAGCAGTGACTTGGCGGGAGGGACTAATGAGCAGTTCTTC	TRBD2	TRBV6-4	NA	TRBJ2-1
CASRPMAGTGGHSGANVLTF	TGTGCCAGCAGACCAATGGCTGGGACAGGGGGACACTCTGGGGCCAACGTCCTGACTTTC	TRBD1	TRBV28	NA	TRBJ2-6
CASSDSGRGTDTQYF	TGTGCCAGCAGTGATAGCGGGAGGGGCACAGATACGCAGTATTTT	TRBD2	TRBV28	NA	TRBJ2-3
CASSLTGSNQPQHF	TGTGCCAGCAGTTTGACAGGGTCCAATCAGCCCCAGCATTTT	TRBD1	TRBV2	NA	TRBJ1-5
CASSWLVGAGPNEQFF	TGTGCCAGCAGCTGGCTAGTTGGGGCAGGGCCGAATGAGCAGTTCTTC	NA	TRBV5-6	few	TRBJ2-1
CASSLEEGGRYEQYF	TGTGCCAGCAGCTTAGAAGAGGGCGGGCGTTACGAGCAGTACTTC	NA	TRBV11-2	NA	TRBJ2-7
CASRATGLDYEQFF	TGTGCCAGCAGAGCAACAGGGCTGGACTATGAGCAGTTCTTC	NA	TRBV6-6	NA	TRBJ2-1
CASSHRDRGVRNTEAFF	TGTGCCAGCAGCCACCGGGACAGGGGTGTTCGGAACACTGAAGCTTTCTTT	TRBD1	TRBV5-4	NA	TRBJ1-1
CAWSMGQPNSPLHF	TGTGCCTGGAGTATGGGACAGCCCAATTCACCCCTCCACTTT	TRBD1	TRBV30	NA	TRBJ1-6
CASSPTGNGEQFF	TGTGCCAGCAGTCCGACAGGGAATGGTGAGCAGTTCTTC	TRBD1	TRBV2	NA	TRBJ2-1
CASSSGTEETQYF	TGTGCCAGCAGCTCCGGGACAGAAGAGACCCAGTACTTC	TRBD1	TRBV7-6	once	TRBJ2-5
CASSNTGTGNQPQHF	TGTGCCAGCAGTAATACCGGGACAGGGAATCAGCCCCAGCATTTT	TRBD1	TRBV27	few	TRBJ1-5
CATKSGDINYGYTF	TGTGCCACTAAATCGGGGGATATCAACTATGGCTACACCTTC	NA	TRBV6-1	NA	TRBJ1-2
CASSINTGTSGRVEQFF	TGTGCCAGTAGTATCAATACCGGGACTAGCGGGAGGGTCGAGCAGTTCTTC	TRBD2	TRBV19	NA	TRBJ2-1
CASSADRGGELFF	TGCGCCAGCAGCGCGGACAGGGGCGGGGAGCTGTTTTTT	TRBD1	TRBV2	NA	TRBJ2-2
CASSGSGTPTNEQFF	TGTGCCAGTAGTGGATCCGGGACTCCAACCAATGAGCAGTTCTTC	NA	TRBV19	NA	TRBJ2-1
CASSQDFSGTPFTDTQYF	TGCGCCAGCAGCCAAGATTTTAGCGGAACGCCATTCACAGATACGCAGTATTTT	NA	TRBV4-3	NA	TRBJ2-3
CASSSTDSYEQYF	TGTGCCAGCAGCTCGACAGATTCCTACGAGCAGTACTTC	NA	TRBV11-1	NA	TRBJ2-7
CASSPYVGSGELFF	TGTGCCAGCAGTCCCTACGTGGGGAGCGGGGAGCTGTTTTTT	NA	TRBV6-1	NA	TRBJ2-2
CASSLVAGSGYEQYF	TGTGCCAGCAGCTTAGTGGCGGGCTCGGGCTACGAGCAGTACTTC	NA	TRBV7-2	NA	TRBJ2-7
CASSQTGVGGELFF	TGCGCCAGCAGCCAGACAGGGGTAGGCGGGGAGCTGTTTTTT	TRBD1	TRBV5-1	NA	TRBJ2-2
CATSPWTSGIQETQYF	TGTGCCACCAGCCCCTGGACTAGCGGGATCCAAGAGACCCAGTACTTC	TRBD2	TRBV15	NA	TRBJ2-5
CASSLHGGNEQYF	TGTGCCAGCAGCTTACATGGGGGCAACGAGCAGTACTTC	NA	TRBV11-3	NA	TRBJ2-7
CASRSRGQVNYGYTF	TGTGCCAGCAGGAGCAGGGGGCAAGTTAACTATGGCTACACCTTC	TRBD1	TRBV6-1	few	TRBJ1-2
CASSLRGGRNEKLFF	TGTGCCAGCAGTTTGCGTGGTGGCAGGAATGAAAAACTGTTTTTT	NA	TRBV28	NA	TRBJ1-4
CASSQDRSEELFF	TGCGCCAGCAGCCAAGATAGGTCCGAGGAACTGTTTTTT	NA	TRBV4-3	few	TRBJ1-4
CASSQDKQGRPYEQYF	TGCGCCAGCAGCCAAGATAAGCAGGGGCGACCCTACGAGCAGTACTTC	NA	TRBV4-3	NA	TRBJ2-7
CASSLNYEQYF	TGCGCCAGCAGTCTAAACTACGAGCAGTACTTC	NA	TRBV10-1	NA	TRBJ2-7